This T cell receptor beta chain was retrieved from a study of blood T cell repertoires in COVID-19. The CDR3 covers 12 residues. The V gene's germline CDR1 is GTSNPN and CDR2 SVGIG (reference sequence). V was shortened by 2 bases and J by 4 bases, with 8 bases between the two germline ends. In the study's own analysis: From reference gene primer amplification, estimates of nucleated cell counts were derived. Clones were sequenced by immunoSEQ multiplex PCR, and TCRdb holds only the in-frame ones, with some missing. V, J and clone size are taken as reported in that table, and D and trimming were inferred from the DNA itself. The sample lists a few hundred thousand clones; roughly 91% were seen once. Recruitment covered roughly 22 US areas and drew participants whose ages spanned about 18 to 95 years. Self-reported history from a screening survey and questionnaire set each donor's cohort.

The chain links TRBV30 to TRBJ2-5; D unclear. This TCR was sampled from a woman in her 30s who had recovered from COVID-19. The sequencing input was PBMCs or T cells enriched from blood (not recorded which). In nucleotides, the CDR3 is TGTGCCTGGAGTACACTACCAGAGACCCAGTACTTC. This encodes CAWSTLPETQYF.